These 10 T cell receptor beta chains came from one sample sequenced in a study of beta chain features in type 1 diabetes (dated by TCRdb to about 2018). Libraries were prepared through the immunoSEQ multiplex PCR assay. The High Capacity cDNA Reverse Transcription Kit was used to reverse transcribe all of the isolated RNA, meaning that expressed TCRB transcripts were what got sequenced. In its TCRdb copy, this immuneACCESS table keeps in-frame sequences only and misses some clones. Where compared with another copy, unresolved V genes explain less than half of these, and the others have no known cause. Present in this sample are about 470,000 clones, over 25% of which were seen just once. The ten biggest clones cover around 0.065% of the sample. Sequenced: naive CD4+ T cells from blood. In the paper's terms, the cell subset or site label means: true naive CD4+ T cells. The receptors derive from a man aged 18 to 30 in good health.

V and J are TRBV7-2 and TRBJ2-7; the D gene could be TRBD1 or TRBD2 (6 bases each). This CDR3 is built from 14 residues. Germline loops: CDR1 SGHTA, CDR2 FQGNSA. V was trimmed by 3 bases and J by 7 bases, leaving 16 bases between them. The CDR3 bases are TGTGCCAGCAGCTTCCTTGGGGGGCGAGGAGAGCAGTACTTC. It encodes CASSFLGGRGEQYF.

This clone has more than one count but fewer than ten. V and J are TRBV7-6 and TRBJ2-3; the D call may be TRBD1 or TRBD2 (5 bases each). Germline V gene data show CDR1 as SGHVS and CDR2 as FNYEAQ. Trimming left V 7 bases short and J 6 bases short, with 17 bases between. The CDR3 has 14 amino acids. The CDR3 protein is CASTPGSGTDTQYF. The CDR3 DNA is TGTGCCAGCACCCCAGGGTCGGGGACCGATACGCAGTATTTT. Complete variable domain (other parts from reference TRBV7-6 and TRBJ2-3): GAGVSQSPRYKVTKRGQDVALRCDPISGHVSLYWYRQALGQGPEFLTYFNYEAQQDKSGLPNDRFSAERPEGSISTLTIQRTEQRDSAMYRCASTPGSGTDTQYFGPGTRLTVL.

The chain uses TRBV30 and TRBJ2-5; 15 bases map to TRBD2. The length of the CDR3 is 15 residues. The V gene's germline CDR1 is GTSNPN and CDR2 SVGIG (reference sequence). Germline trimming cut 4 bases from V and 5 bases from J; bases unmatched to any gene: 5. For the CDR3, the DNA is TGTGCCTGGACCGGACTAGCGGGAGGGCCTGAGACCCAGTACTTC. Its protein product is CAWTGLAGGPETQYF.

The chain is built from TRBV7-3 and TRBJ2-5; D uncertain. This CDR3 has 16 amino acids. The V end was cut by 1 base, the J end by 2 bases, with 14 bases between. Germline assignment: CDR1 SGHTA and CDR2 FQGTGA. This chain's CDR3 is CASSLIGRPDQETQYF. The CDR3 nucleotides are TGTGCCAGCAGCTTAATAGGGCGCCCAGATCAAGAGACCCAGTACTTC.

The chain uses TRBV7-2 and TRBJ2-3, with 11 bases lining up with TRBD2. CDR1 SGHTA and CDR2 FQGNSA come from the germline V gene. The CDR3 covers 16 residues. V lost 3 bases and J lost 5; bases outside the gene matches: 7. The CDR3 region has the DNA TGTGCCAGCAGCTTGGTTAGCGGGAGGGCCGAAGATACGCAGTATTTT. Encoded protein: CASSLVSGRAEDTQYF.

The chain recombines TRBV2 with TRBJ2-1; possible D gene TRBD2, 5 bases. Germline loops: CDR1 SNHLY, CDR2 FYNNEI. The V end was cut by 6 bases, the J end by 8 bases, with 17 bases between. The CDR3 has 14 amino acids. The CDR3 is CASSSPNTRDEQFF. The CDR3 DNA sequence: TGTGCCAGCAGCTCACCGAATACTAGGGATGAGCAGTTCTTC.

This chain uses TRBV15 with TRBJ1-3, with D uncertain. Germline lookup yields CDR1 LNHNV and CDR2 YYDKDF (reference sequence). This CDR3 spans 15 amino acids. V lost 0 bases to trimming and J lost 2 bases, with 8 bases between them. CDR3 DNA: TGTGCCACCAGCAGAGATGTGGCACCTGGAAACACCATATATTTT. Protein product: CATSRDVAPGNTIYF.

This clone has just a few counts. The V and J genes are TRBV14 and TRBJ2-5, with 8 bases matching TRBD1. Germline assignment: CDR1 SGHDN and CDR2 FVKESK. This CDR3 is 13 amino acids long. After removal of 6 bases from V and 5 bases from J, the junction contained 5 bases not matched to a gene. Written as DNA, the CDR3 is TGTGCCAGCAGAGGGGACAGGTGGGAGACCCAGTACTTC. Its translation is CASRGDRWETQYF.

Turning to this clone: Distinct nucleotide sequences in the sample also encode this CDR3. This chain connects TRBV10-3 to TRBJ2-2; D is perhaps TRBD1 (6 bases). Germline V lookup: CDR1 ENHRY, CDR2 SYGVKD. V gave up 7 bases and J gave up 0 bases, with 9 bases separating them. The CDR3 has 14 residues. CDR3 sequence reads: CAIKGTTNTGELFF. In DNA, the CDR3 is TGTGCCATCAAGGGGACAACGAACACCGGGGAGCTGTTTTTT.

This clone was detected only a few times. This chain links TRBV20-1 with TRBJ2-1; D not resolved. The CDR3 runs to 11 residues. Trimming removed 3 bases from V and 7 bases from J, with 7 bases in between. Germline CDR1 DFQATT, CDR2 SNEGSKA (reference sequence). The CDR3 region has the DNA TGCAGTGCTAGTCTAGTGAATGAGCAGTTCTTC. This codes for CSASLVNEQFF.